This is a list of T cell receptor beta chains from one sample in a study of T-cell memory formation after mild COVID-19. TCRdb itself ran the 5' RACE reads through MiXCR, one entry per CDR3 protein. The sample holds some 190,000 distinct CDR3 sequences, 16% seen once. The sample taken for sequencing was PBMCs or a T cell subset sorted from them (not recorded which). These receptors were taken from an adult woman who had mild COVID-19 (a few samples of this study predate the infection). Cell type and time point are not known. CDR3s include the opening cysteine and the closing phenylalanine or tryptophan. The order of the fields is CDR3 DNA, CDR3 protein, clone size, V gene, D gene, J gene. The D gene is left open where the match is weak. Only part of the rows carry a size: once, few, many, or a class if the clone is expanded.

DNA: TGTGCCAGCAGTTACGAAAGCGGGGGGTCGAACACCGGGGAGCTGTTTTTT
CDR3: CASSYESGGSNTGELFF
size: NA
V: TRBV6-2/TRBV6-3
D: TRBD2
J: TRBJ2-2

DNA: TGTGCCAGCAGGCCCTCCGGGACAGGGGGAAGTGGCTACACCTTC
CDR3: CASRPSGTGGSGYTF
size: NA
V: TRBV12-3/TRBV12-4
D: TRBD1
J: TRBJ1-2

DNA: TGTGCCAGCAGCTCTAGGATGGGGGGCCACGAGCAGTACTTC
CDR3: CASSSRMGGHEQYF
size: NA
V: TRBV7-2
D: NA
J: TRBJ2-7

DNA: TGTGCCAGCAGCCAAGGGGGTAGCGGGAGTAGCAATGAGCAGTTCTTC
CDR3: CASSQGGSGSSNEQFF
size: NA
V: TRBV3-1
D: TRBD2
J: TRBJ2-1

DNA: TGCGCCAGCAGCATCCCGACAGGGGGAAATTCACCCCTCCACTTT
CDR3: CASSIPTGGNSPLHF
size: NA
V: TRBV5-1
D: TRBD1
J: TRBJ1-6

DNA: TGTGCCAGCAGCACAGGTTTTGACACTGAAGCTTTCTTT
CDR3: CASSTGFDTEAFF
size: NA
V: TRBV3-1
D: NA
J: TRBJ1-1

DNA: TGCGCCAGCAGCCTAACGTGGACCGGGGAGCTGTTTTTT
CDR3: CASSLTWTGELFF
size: few
V: TRBV5-1
D: NA
J: TRBJ2-2

DNA: TGTGCCAGCAGCGTAGGTGGCAGGGGGGTCGGCTACAATGAGCAGTTCTTC
CDR3: CASSVGGRGVGYNEQFF
size: NA
V: TRBV9
D: NA
J: TRBJ2-1

DNA: TGCGCCAGCAGCTTGACACTGTCCTCCTACGAGCAGTACTTC
CDR3: CASSLTLSSYEQYF
size: NA
V: TRBV5-1
D: NA
J: TRBJ2-7

DNA: TGTGCCAGTTCGACTAGGCCGAGCTCCTACAATGAGCAGTTCTTC
CDR3: CASSTRPSSYNEQFF
size: NA
V: TRBV10-3
D: NA
J: TRBJ2-1

DNA: TGTGCCAGCAGTGATAGCGGGAGGGTTCAGTTCTTC
CDR3: CASSDSGRVQFF
size: NA
V: TRBV7-2
D: TRBD2
J: TRBJ2-1

DNA: TGTGCCAGCAGCTTATCATACAGGGGCGAGCAGTACTTC
CDR3: CASSLSYRGEQYF
size: NA
V: TRBV11-3
D: TRBD1
J: TRBJ2-7

DNA: TGTGCCAGCAGTGAGCGGTTTACCTTC
CDR3: CASSERFTF
size: NA
V: TRBV25-1
D: NA
J: TRBJ1-2

DNA: TGTGCCAGCAGTTTTCAGCTAGCGGGAGGTACTACGCAGTATTTT
CDR3: CASSFQLAGGTTQYF
size: NA
V: TRBV6-5
D: TRBD2
J: TRBJ2-3

DNA: TGCGCCAGCAGCTTTGGTCCGGCAGGGGGAGGCACAGATACGCAGTATTTT
CDR3: CASSFGPAGGGTDTQYF
size: NA
V: TRBV5-1
D: TRBD1
J: TRBJ2-3

DNA: TGTGCCAGCAGCCCGTCCCCCGTAGCGACCCTAAGGAATGAGCAGTTCTTC
CDR3: CASSPSPVATLRNEQFF
size: few
V: TRBV7-2
D: NA
J: TRBJ2-1

DNA: TGTGCTAGCAGCTTAACGCCCTTTCGCCAGCGAGGTACTACGCAGTATTTT
CDR3: CASSLTPFRQRGTTQYF
size: few
V: TRBV7-7
D: NA
J: TRBJ2-3

DNA: TGTGCCAGCTCACGGGGGGGTAGCAATCAGCCCCAGCATTTT
CDR3: CASSRGGSNQPQHF
size: NA
V: TRBV3-1
D: NA
J: TRBJ1-5

DNA: TGCGCCAGCAGCCTACAGGTCTGGAACACTGAAGCTTTCTTT
CDR3: CASSLQVWNTEAFF
size: few
V: TRBV4-1
D: NA
J: TRBJ1-1

DNA: TGTGCCAGCAGACCCGATGAAGCGGGGGGGTTTAGAGATACGCAGTATTTT
CDR3: CASRPDEAGGFRDTQYF
size: few
V: TRBV12-3/TRBV12-4
D: TRBD2
J: TRBJ2-3

DNA: TGTGCCAGCAGCTTGAGCCCACAGTGGACCGGGGAGCTGTTTTTT
CDR3: CASSLSPQWTGELFF
size: few
V: TRBV7-6
D: NA
J: TRBJ2-2

DNA: TGCGCCAGCAGCTTGGATGAGACGTACGCTTTCTTT
CDR3: CASSLDETYAFF
size: NA
V: TRBV5-1
D: NA
J: TRBJ1-1

DNA: TGTGCCAGCAGCTCCCTCTTGGGGACTGAAGCTTTCTTT
CDR3: CASSSLLGTEAFF
size: few
V: TRBV12-3/TRBV12-4
D: NA
J: TRBJ1-1

DNA: TGTGCCAGCGGAACTCAGGGGAACTATGGCTACACCTTC
CDR3: CASGTQGNYGYTF
size: few
V: TRBV6-2/TRBV6-3
D: NA
J: TRBJ1-2

DNA: TGTGCCAGCTCACCACCCTTACTGTCGGGGACTGAAGCTTTCTTT
CDR3: CASSPPLLSGTEAFF
size: NA
V: TRBV18
D: NA
J: TRBJ1-1

DNA: TGTGCCAGCAGCTCGGGGGACAGGGCGCTGGATCAGCCCCAGCATTTT
CDR3: CASSSGDRALDQPQHF
size: few
V: TRBV12-3/TRBV12-4
D: TRBD1
J: TRBJ1-5

DNA: TGTGCCAGCAGTTACGCTAGCGGGAGACTGAACGAGCAGTACTTC
CDR3: CASSYASGRLNEQYF
size: few
V: TRBV6-2/TRBV6-3
D: TRBD2
J: TRBJ2-7

DNA: TGTGCCAGCAGTTACTCACTCAGGATAGCGAACACTGAAGCTTTCTTT
CDR3: CASSYSLRIANTEAFF
size: many
V: TRBV6-2/TRBV6-3
D: NA
J: TRBJ1-1

DNA: TGTGCCAGCAAAAAGACAGTGAACACTGAAGCTTTCTTT
CDR3: CASKKTVNTEAFF
size: NA
V: TRBV7-9
D: NA
J: TRBJ1-1